This T cell receptor beta chain originates from a study of shared clonotypes between healthy human individuals. V was shortened by 1 base and J by 0 bases, with 3 bases between the two germline ends. The germline V gene has CDR1 SGHRS and CDR2 YFSETQ. The CDR3 loop spans 13 amino acids. Generated by immunoSEQ multiplex PCR, the TCRdb table keeps only in-frame clones and is missing some. The sample has about 2.4 million clones; approximately 92% are singletons. A single count supports this clone. The antigen is unknown. Other DNA variants within this sample encode the same CDR3. Study-wide findings and caveats: Clonotype sharing among donors, it was expected, would be affected by sequencing depth. With a few donors compared, around 5% of naive CD4 clonotypes were shared.

The sample taken for sequencing was naive CD4+ T cells sorted from blood. Subset: CD45RA+ positively selected. The receptor was isolated from a man between 18 and 35 years old in good health. This chain links TRBV5-1 with TRBJ2-3; no definite D call. The CDR3 protein is CASSLPSTDTQYF. Here the CDR3 DNA reads TGCGCCAGCAGCTTGCCTAGCACAGATACGCAGTATTTT.